The entry below gives a single T cell receptor beta chain sequence along with its context. The sample comes from a study of blood T cell repertoires in COVID-19. About the study: The samples span acute and convalescent COVID-19 from the United States, Italy and Spain. Sources were T cells, B-cell-depleted T cells, or PBMCs; the material itself was cDNA or gDNA.

In the source study's methods: Reference gene primer amplification yielded estimated nucleated cell counts. Data came from immunoSEQ multiplex PCR; TCRdb stores just in-frame clones and leaves some out. The DNA was the basis for D and trimming; V, J and clone size are from that table. The data contain about 52,000 clones, about 80% of them singletons. The V segment lost 1 base and the J segment 2 bases; nucleotides outside the gene matches: 7. The CDR3 covers 16 residues. Germline values: CDR1 LNHNV, CDR2 YYDKDF (reference sequence). What was sequenced was peripheral blood. The sequence came from an older man with active COVID-19. The chain links TRBV15 to TRBJ2-5, with 7 bases matching TRBD1. The CDR3 is CATSRGLGTEQETQYF. The DNA of the CDR3 is TGTGCCACCAGCAGAGGTCTTGGGACAGAGCAAGAGACCCAGTACTTC.